This is a list of T cell receptor beta chains from one sample in a study of early T cells in non-severe SARS-CoV-2 infection. TCRdb re-called the 5' RACE reads with MiXCR, one entry per CDR3 protein. The sample shows some 60,000 distinct CDR3 sequences, more than 7.5% of them seen only once. Specimen: whole blood. These receptors were obtained from an adult who was a healthcare worker with PCR-confirmed SARS-CoV-2 infection or an uninfected control (not recorded which). The conserved cysteine and the conserved F or W are not part of the CDR3 here.

length: 11; V: TRBV7-9; J: TRBJ2-3; CDR3: ASSLVRGDTQY
length: 10; V: TRBV30; J: TRBJ2-7; CDR3: AWSVLGYEQY
length: 9; V: TRBV2; J: TRBJ2-5; CDR3: ASGPGETQY
length: 14; V: TRBV6-2/TRBV6-3; J: TRBJ2-3; CDR3: ASATGLAGTTDTQY
length: 11; V: TRBV11-3; J: TRBJ2-2; CDR3: ASSRQGAGELF
length: 10; V: TRBV20-1; J: TRBJ2-1; CDR3: SASPVANEQF
length: 11; V: TRBV7-2; J: TRBJ1-6; CDR3: ASSLALRQTLH
length: 11; V: TRBV7-6; J: TRBJ2-1; CDR3: ASSLTTSTEQF
length: 13; V: TRBV19; J: TRBJ2-7; CDR3: ASSAGTGGFYEQY
length: 12; V: TRBV5-1; J: TRBJ1-1; CDR3: ASSLTGMNTEAF
length: 12; V: TRBV27; J: TRBJ2-3; CDR3: ASGFSGSTDTQY
length: 10; V: TRBV29-1; J: TRBJ2-7; CDR3: SVEEGSGRQY
length: 13; V: TRBV5-1; J: TRBJ2-6; CDR3: ASSPTSAGANVLT
length: 11; V: TRBV18; J: TRBJ2-7; CDR3: ASSPPFEGEQY
length: 13; V: TRBV5-6; J: TRBJ2-7; CDR3: ASSPLGGGGTEQY
length: 10; V: TRBV19; J: TRBJ2-7; CDR3: ASSMDGYEQY
length: 11; V: TRBV18; J: TRBJ2-7; CDR3: ASSPTQNHEQY
length: 12; V: TRBV5-1; J: TRBJ2-5; CDR3: ASSLAAVQETQY
length: 12; V: TRBV5-1; J: TRBJ2-7; CDR3: ASSSGTSRYEQY
length: 10; V: TRBV5-1; J: TRBJ1-1; CDR3: ASSDLNTEAF
length: 13; V: TRBV5-8; J: TRBJ1-2; CDR3: ASSLDRDFNYGYT
length: 13; V: TRBV28; J: TRBJ1-2; CDR3: ASRTSGAANYGYT
length: 9; V: TRBV5-4; J: TRBJ2-7; CDR3: ASSSQYEQY
length: 13; V: TRBV5-1; J: TRBJ2-7; CDR3: ASSLEAVTSYEQY
length: 15; V: TRBV27; J: TRBJ1-6; CDR3: ASSLYGTGGTGSPLH
length: 13; V: TRBV24-1; J: TRBJ2-3; CDR3: ATSGGRASTDTQY
length: 13; V: TRBV14; J: TRBJ2-2; CDR3: ASSQWTFLGGELF
length: 14; V: TRBV7-2; J: TRBJ1-4; CDR3: ASSLGHRLANEKLF
length: 12; V: TRBV18; J: TRBJ2-7; CDR3: ASSPPGQVVEQY
length: 12; V: TRBV20-1; J: TRBJ2-3; CDR3: SASRGAGEDTQY
length: 13; V: TRBV21-1; J: TRBJ2-1; CDR3: ASSSGTTTYNEQF
length: 12; V: TRBV15; J: TRBJ2-1; CDR3: ATTRDRGLNEQF
length: 10; V: TRBV12-3/TRBV12-4; J: TRBJ2-1; CDR3: ASGPSYNEQF
length: 13; V: TRBV7-7; J: TRBJ2-5; CDR3: ASSPGGGRGETQY
length: 14; V: TRBV4-2; J: TRBJ2-3; CDR3: ASSQADAGGPDTQY